Listed below are T cell receptor beta chains from one sample, sequenced in a study of cytomegalovirus exposure and HLA in healthy donors. The data were produced by immunoSEQ multiplex PCR, yet TCRdb's version contains in-frame clones alone and is incomplete. The sample carries some 130,000 clones, 76% recorded once. Sequencing was done on a sample of PBMCs. The source is a man aged 40-55 years in good health and CMV-seronegative. CDR3s include the opening cysteine and the closing phenylalanine or tryptophan. D genes are given only for firm matches. Clone size appears in some rows only: once, few, many, or a class for an expanded clone.

abundance,d_gene,j_gene,v_gene,CDR3nt,CDR3aa
-,TRBD1,TRBJ1-1,TRBV12-5,TGTGCTAGTGGTTTGGGACAGGGGGTTAAGGGGATGAACACTGAAGCTTTCTTT,CASGLGQGVKGMNTEAFF
few,-,TRBJ1-1,TRBV19,TGTGCCAGTAGTATAACAGTGTGGCACACTGAAGCTTTCTTT,CASSITVWHTEAFF
few,-,TRBJ2-7,TRBV28,TGTGCCAGCAGTTGGGGAGTTTCCTACGAGCAGTACTTC,CASSWGVSYEQYF
-,TRBD2,TRBJ2-3,TRBV7-3,TGTGCCAGCAGTTCCGGGGGAAGCGGGGGCACAGATACGCAGTATTTT,CASSSGGSGGTDTQYF
-,TRBD1,TRBJ2-3,TRBV6-1,TGTGCCACAGACAGGGCAGATACGCAGTATTTT,CATDRADTQYF
-,-,TRBJ2-3,TRBV30,TGTGCCTGGAGTGAATTGTTAGGGGTAGATACGCAGTATTTT,CAWSELLGVDTQYF
-,TRBD2,TRBJ2-7,TRBV29-1,TGCAGCGTTCGTGTGGGGGGGAACTCCTACGAGCAGTACTTC,CSVRVGGNSYEQYF
-,-,TRBJ2-2,TRBV19,TGTGCCAGTAGTATAGGCCCAAACTCAGGGAACACCGGGGAGCTGTTTTTT,CASSIGPNSGNTGELFF
-,-,TRBJ2-4,TRBV5-1,TGCGCCAGCAGCTCGGATCTCTTGGGGCAGAAGAAAAACATTCAGTACTTC,CASSSDLLGQKKNIQYF
-,TRBD2,TRBJ2-3,TRBV29-1,TGCAGCGTGAAAGGACTAGCGGGGGGCTCTAGCACAGATACGCAGTATTTT,CSVKGLAGGSSTDTQYF
-,-,TRBJ1-3,TRBV30,TGTGCCTGGAGCCGACAGTCAGGAAACACCATATATTTT,CAWSRQSGNTIYF
-,-,TRBJ2-2,TRBV7-9,TGTGCCAGCAGCTCCAGGGGTTCCGGGGAGCTGTTTTTT,CASSSRGSGELFF
-,-,TRBJ1-5,TRBV7-2,TGTGCCAGCAGCTCATGGCTTCAGCCCCAGCATTTT,CASSSWLQPQHF
-,TRBD1,TRBJ2-3,TRBV5-4,TGTGCCAGCAGCTCTGGACAGGGGGTGCTGGGGGGAGATACGCAGTATTTT,CASSSGQGVLGGDTQYF
few,TRBD1,TRBJ1-2,TRBV6-5,TGTGCCAGCAGTCCCCAGGACAGGGGCGGAGGCTACACCTTC,CASSPQDRGGGYTF
-,-,TRBJ2-3,TRBV5-4,TGTGCCAGCAGCTTAATAGGGATTAGCGGTGCAGATACGCAGTATTTT,CASSLIGISGADTQYF
-,-,TRBJ2-7,TRBV7-3,TGTGCCAGCAGCTTACACGGGAGTACGATGGAGCAGTACTTC,CASSLHGSTMEQYF
-,-,TRBJ1-2,TRBV4-3,TGCGCCAGCAGCCAAGGCTACAGGGATGGCTACACCTTC,CASSQGYRDGYTF
-,TRBD2,TRBJ2-7,TRBV5-1,TGCGCCAGCAGCTTGGAACACCTAGCGGAAGAGCAGTACTTC,CASSLEHLAEEQYF
-,TRBD1,TRBJ2-7,TRBV7-7,TGTGCCAGCAGCCCGCGGACAGGGGACCCCTACGAGCAGTACTTC,CASSPRTGDPYEQYF
-,-,TRBJ1-2,TRBV28,TGTGCCAGCAGTTCGACTCGAAGCGGTGGCTACACCTTC,CASSSTRSGGYTF
-,TRBD1,TRBJ2-5,TRBV6-1,TGTGCCAGCAGCCAACTGACGCAGGGGGCTATCACCCAGTACTTC,CASSQLTQGAITQYF
few,TRBD2,TRBJ2-6,TRBV7-2,TGTGCCAGCAGCCCGGCTAGCGGGGGGGCACGGGGTGGGGCCAACGTCCTGACTTTC,CASSPASGGARGGANVLTF
-,TRBD2,TRBJ2-1,TRBV5-6,TGTGCCAGCAGAGCGGGAGGGCCACTCAATGAGCAGTTCTTC,CASRAGGPLNEQFF
-,-,TRBJ1-4,TRBV4-1,TGCGCCAGCAGCCCTCGACGGAGATCAACTAATGAAAAACTGTTTTTT,CASSPRRRSTNEKLFF
-,TRBD2,TRBJ2-3,TRBV2,TGTGCCAGCAGTGTTGGGACTAGCGAGACAGATACGCAGTATTTT,CASSVGTSETDTQYF